This T cell receptor beta chain was captured in a study of shared clonotypes between healthy human individuals. Whole-study findings and limits: The diversity represented, both genetic and in exposure history, was limited by few donors. Unshared clonotypes carried lower generation probabilities than those common to all four donors. The study's rarefaction showed incomplete sorted-subset sequencing despite large depth.

Germline V lookup: CDR1 SGDLS, CDR2 YYNGEE. V dropped 0 bases and J dropped 5 bases, with 11 bases sitting between them. This CDR3 contains 14 residues. Into CD45RA+ naive and CD45RA-negative memory subsets, the CD4+ cells were split. TCRdb's table, derived via immunoSEQ multiplex PCR, lists solely in-frame clones and lacks some. The sample records approximately 2.1 million clones, just over 90% being singletons. As for this clone: No antigen is known for it.

The source is a man younger than 35 in good health. Some clones in this sample may be carry-over from other donors' samples. The chain combines TRBV9 with TRBJ2-5; no firm D call. The sample taken for sequencing was naive CD4+ T cells from PBMCs. As to subset: CD45RA+ positively selected. The CDR3: CASSVEAIQETQYF. The CDR3 coding sequence is TGTGCCAGCAGCGTAGAGGCTATCCAGGAGACCCAGTACTTC.